Reported below is one T cell receptor beta chain. CDR3 length equals 17 residues. The V and J ends lost 2 bases and 2 bases respectively, with 16 bases between them. Germline V gene sequence: CDR1 MDHEN, CDR2 SYDVKM. Some clones are missing from TCRdb's copy, which holds only in-frame ones; the method was immunoSEQ multiplex PCR. Of about 2 million clones in the sample, 95% were seen once. This sample was taken from a study of shared clonotypes between healthy human individuals. The sequenced sample consisted of naive CD4+ T cells sorted from blood. Sample subset: CD45RA+ positively selected. J is TRBJ1-5 and V is TRBV28; the D gene is possibly TRBD1 (6 bases). This TCR was sampled from a man between 18 and 35 years old in good health. The CDR3 is CASSLGGLNLGNQPQHF. The CDR3 coding sequence is TGTGCCAGCAGTTTAGGGGGCCTGAACCTTGGCAATCAGCCCCAGCATTTT.